The sequence of this T cell receptor beta chain was determined in a study of T cells in Graves' hyperthyroidism and ophthalmopathy. Whole-study findings and limits: A 13 V-J model separated ophthalmopathy from stable hyperthyroidism.

In patients aged 18 to 65, hyperthyroidism was newly diagnosed, with duration under 2 months. Drawn at first hyperthyroidism diagnosis, the blood sample preceded any ophthalmopathy symptoms. Fresh 10 ml peripheral blood yielded PBMCs. This clonotype was observed at least ten times. The antigen remains undetermined. There were TCR beta CDR3 regions amplified from RNA transcripts. An initial round of RT-PCR targeting the TCR CDR3 relied on the HTBI primer set. One entry per CDR3 protein, called by TCRdb with MiXCR from the multiplex PCR reads. The data contain hundreds of thousands of distinct CDR3 sequences, around a sixth of them singletons. V gave up 5 bases and J gave up 0 bases, with 18 bases separating them. From germline, CDR1 is SGHAT and CDR2 FQNNGV. The CDR3 loop spans 17 amino acids.

The sequencing sample was made of blood. This TCR was sampled from a woman aged 45-60 years with Graves' hyperthyroidism that later progressed to Graves' ophthalmopathy. The rearrangement joins TRBV11-2 to TRBJ2-3, with no clear D. CDR3 sequence reads: CASSDPNYPTSTDTQYF. The DNA of the CDR3 is TGTGCCAGCAGCGACCCAAACTACCCCACTAGCACAGATACGCAGTATTTT.